Listed here are 16 T cell receptor beta chains from one sample, sequenced in a study of blood T cells in healthy people across ages (dated by TCRdb to the mid-2010s). The library was obtained by 5' RACE. The run used an Illumina HiSeq 2500. The second PCR ran for about 6 to 12 cycles and used a J-beta primer mix along with a sample-barcoded 5' primer. The public reads were run again by TCRdb, first through fastp at Q25 and then through MiXCR, and only productive beta chains were kept. Each CDR3 protein appears once, grouped with its most common genes and DNA. The sample table contains around 1,100,000 distinct CDR3 sequences; only one count was recorded for around two fifths of them. The leading ten clones occupy approximately 14% of the sample. Sequenced sample: blood. These receptor sequences come from a young man in good health.

This clonotype was found a few times. The chain is built from TRBV20-1 and TRBJ2-3; 8 nucleotides line up with TRBD2. The germline V gene has CDR1 DFQATT and CDR2 SNEGSKA (reference sequence). J gave up 1 base and V 2 bases, and 2 bases lay outside the gene matches. The CDR3 loop spans 14 amino acids. Here the CDR3 DNA reads TGCAGTGCTAGAAAAGCGGGGGGCACAGATACGCAGTATTTT. Translation: CSARKAGGTDTQYF.

The J gene is TRBJ2-1, the V gene TRBV5-1; no definite D call. V shed 7 bases and J shed 4 bases, with 18 bases lying between them. Looked up from germline, CDR1 is SGHRS and CDR2 is YFSETQ. This CDR3 region has 15 residues. The CDR3 DNA reads as TGCGCCAGCGGCCCACACGACTCCCTATACAATGAGCAGTTCTTC. Translated, it gives CASGPHDSLYNEQFF.

This rearrangement joins TRBV13 to TRBJ1-1; 12 nucleotides line up with TRBD1. J gave up 6 bases and V 5 bases, and 4 bases lay outside the gene matches. The CDR3 is 14 amino acids. Germline CDR1 reads PRHDT; CDR2 reads FYEKMQ (reference sequence). The CDR3 sequence is CASSDGTGGAEAFF. CDR3 sequence (DNA): TGTGCCAGCAGCGATGGGACAGGGGGCGCTGAAGCTTTCTTT.

This clonotype came up a few times. For the CDR3, the DNA is TGCGCCAGCAGCCGCCAGGGGGCCGGGGGGTATACAGATACGCAGTATTTT. It encodes CASSRQGAGGYTDTQYF. The V gene is TRBV4-1, the J gene TRBJ2-3, with D possibly matching TRBD1 (8 bases). This CDR3 is 17 amino acids long. V lost 4 bases and J 3 bases, leaving 20 bases between the germline ends. Germline lookup yields CDR1 MGHRA and CDR2 YSYEKL.

This clonotype was seen just once. The chain combines TRBV7-9 with TRBJ2-7; 13 bases are shared with TRBD2. This CDR3 spans 16 amino acids. The germline gives CDR1 SEHNR, CDR2 FQNEAQ (reference sequence). The V and J ends lost 4 bases and 7 bases, in that order; junction bases with no gene match: 10. The CDR3 nucleotides are TGTGCCAGCAGCTCACGGACTAGCGGGGGTTTCGATGAGCAGTACTTC. Translated, it gives CASSSRTSGGFDEQYF.

Comments on this clonotype: At one boundary the junction diverges from the germline segment, which might be a read error. The rearrangement links TRBV27 to TRBJ1-1, with a tentative D call TRBD1 (5 bases). The CDR3 is 13 residues long. Per germline, CDR1 MNHEY and CDR2 SMNVEV (reference sequence). The CDR3 DNA reads TGTGTCAGCGGGATTGGGGCGAACGCTGAAGCTTTCTTT. This encodes CVSGIGANAEAFF.

This clonotype was recorded a few times. The chain combines TRBV6-5 with TRBJ1-2, with 9 bases identical to TRBD1. Germline CDR1 reads MNHEY; CDR2 reads SVGAGI. With 8 bases clipped from V and 8 bases from J, the junction kept 6 bases outside the gene matches. The CDR3 contains 12 residues. This CDR3 reads CASGQGSGGYTF. CDR3 sequence (DNA): TGTGCCAGCGGACAGGGGTCAGGAGGCTACACCTTC.

Concerning this clonotype: The junction differs from germline at one of its ends, possibly a read error. The chain couples TRBV12-3 or TRBV12-4 to TRBJ2-3, with 9 nucleotides matching TRBD1. The CDR3 is 17 amino acids. The CDR3: CASSSIRGTGSRDTQYF. CDR3 nucleotide sequence: TGTGCCAGCAGCAGCATTCGAGGGACAGGGAGCAGAGATACGCAGTATTTT.

This clonotype has only a few counts. This rearrangement joins TRBV12-3 or TRBV12-4 to TRBJ1-5, with a weak D call TRBD1 (6 bases). Trimming left V 7 bases short and J 7 bases short, with 17 bases between. This CDR3 region has 14 residues. The CDR3 spells CASTPGIGGQPQHF. The CDR3 region has the DNA TGTGCCAGCACACCGGGGATCGGGGGCCAGCCCCAGCATTTT.

With regard to this clonotype: This may stem from a read error, because a much larger clone lies one nucleotide away. This chain uses TRBV12-3 or TRBV12-4 with TRBJ2-4, with 9 nucleotides matching TRBD1. The J call is doubtful: the DNA matches TRBJ2-7 better. The CDR3 runs to 15 residues. In DNA, the CDR3 is TGTGCCAGCAGCTCCTTGGGACAGGGAGCCTACGAGCAGTACTTC. The encoded protein is CASSSLGQGAYEQYF.

In this sample, this clonotype turned up many times. The gene calls are TRBV7-2 and TRBJ1-4, with D perhaps matching TRBD1 (5 bases). CDR1 is SGHTA, CDR2 FQGNSA, per germline. This CDR3 region has 13 residues. The CDR3, as DNA: TGTGCGGCGGGGGAATCGGCTAATGAAAAACTGTTTTTT. Its protein is CAAGESANEKLFF.

The sample holds a few counts of this clonotype. The chain joins TRBV4-3 to TRBJ1-1, with D perhaps matching TRBD1 (5 bases). The CDR3 extends over 14 amino acids. Trimming removed 3 bases from V and 3 bases from J, with 11 bases in between. Germline CDR1 LGHNA, CDR2 YSLEER. The CDR3 protein is CASSQRETDTEAFF. The CDR3 DNA sequence: TGCGCCAGCAGCCAGAGAGAGACAGACACTGAAGCTTTCTTT.

This clonotype was observed once. The V gene is TRBV6-6, the J gene TRBJ1-3, with 8 bases that match TRBD1. Germline assignment: CDR1 MNHNY and CDR2 SVGAGI (reference sequence). V dropped 6 bases and J dropped 0; count of bases not matched to a gene: 7. The length of the CDR3 is 16 residues. The CDR3 region is CASSPGQGHSGNTIYF. CDR3 bases: TGTGCCAGCAGCCCCGGACAGGGACACTCTGGAAACACCATATATTTT.

This clonotype was picked up many times. The chain uses TRBV6-6 and TRBJ2-1; D remains ambiguous. Trimming stripped 0 bases from V and 4 bases from J, with 7 bases between. The CDR3 spans 14 residues. Germline lookup yields CDR1 MNHNY and CDR2 SVGAGI (reference sequence). The CDR3 sequence is CASSYSSLYNEQFF. The CDR3 region has the DNA TGTGCCAGCAGTTACTCGAGTCTTTACAATGAGCAGTTCTTC.

This clonotype was seen only a few times. The chain joins TRBV6-5 to TRBJ2-3, with D maybe TRBD1 (6 bases). The CDR3 has 15 amino acids. CDR1 is MNHEY, CDR2 SVGAGI, per germline. V lost 2 bases to trimming and J lost 6 bases, with 15 bases between them. The CDR3 loop is CASSYTTGLVDTQYF. DNA of the CDR3: TGTGCCAGCAGTTACACCACAGGGCTAGTGGATACGCAGTATTTT.

J is TRBJ2-1 and V is TRBV9; D uncertain. Trimming stripped 7 bases from V and 9 bases from J, with 14 bases between. This CDR3 contains 12 residues. The V gene's germline CDR1 is SGDLS and CDR2 YYNGEE. CDR3 in amino acids: CASVSPSGEQFF. In DNA, the CDR3 is TGTGCCAGCGTATCACCAAGTGGTGAGCAGTTCTTC.